These T cell receptor beta chains were read from a single sample in a study of response to subunit inactivated influenza vaccine. One entry per CDR3 protein, called by TCRdb with MiXCR from the RT-PCR reads. The sample contains 750,000 to 850,000 distinct CDR3 sequences, roughly 18% of which appear only once. The specimen was PBMCs from blood, collected 5 days after vaccination. These receptors all stem from a man aged 45-65 years who received an inactivated influenza vaccine. CDR3s include the opening cysteine and the closing phenylalanine or tryptophan. A D gene is named only where the DNA matches it firmly.

v_call	j_call	d_call	cdr3_aa
TRBV2	TRBJ2-7	TRBD2	CASRGGALSPYEQYF
TRBV24-1	TRBJ1-5	.	CATSDRTVNQPQHF
TRBV29-1	TRBJ2-3	.	CSVEVASGTDTQYF
TRBV11-2	TRBJ2-5	.	CASSMDVQETQYF
TRBV3-1	TRBJ1-2	.	CASSQTLNYGYTF
TRBV28	TRBJ2-6	.	CASSSILSYVLTF
TRBV3-1	TRBJ2-1	TRBD2	CASSQTSGGAGYNEQFF
TRBV29-1	TRBJ2-1	.	CSVPASSYNEQFF
TRBV10-3	TRBJ1-1	.	CAINPEGDTEAFF
TRBV10-2	TRBJ2-5	TRBD2	CASSETASGGPTQYF
TRBV5-1	TRBJ1-2	TRBD1	CASSQTGSYGYTF
TRBV27	TRBJ2-1	.	CASSTKRVEGSYNEQFF
TRBV20-1	TRBJ2-7	TRBD1	CSAPRDRDYEQYF
TRBV18	TRBJ1-5	.	CASSPPLWPQGNQPQHF
TRBV4-2	TRBJ1-2	TRBD1	CASSPQGGNYGYTF
TRBV4-3	TRBJ2-2	.	CASSQWSYRGTVNTGELFF
TRBV7-2	TRBJ1-2	.	CATRRVGYGYTF
TRBV20-1	TRBJ1-1	.	CSAYETLGAFF
TRBV5-1	TRBJ1-6	TRBD1	CASSLGWTGSNSPLHF
TRBV5-1	TRBJ1-1	.	CASSERGGGYEAFF
TRBV11-2	TRBJ2-2	.	CASSWGTFQTGELFF
TRBV5-1	TRBJ1-2	TRBD1	CASSKGDRSLYGYTF
TRBV7-9	TRBJ2-5	.	CASSLAIGGEETQYF
TRBV6-4	TRBJ2-4	.	CASSDPWGTKYSNRGGAKNIQYF
TRBV20-1	TRBJ2-7	TRBD2	CSAWTSGNEQYF
TRBV20-1	TRBJ2-3	.	CSVTGRPRYTDTQYF
TRBV12-3/TRBV12-4	TRBJ2-3	.	CASSLGTPTDTQYF
TRBV5-1	TRBJ2-5	.	CASRVQNQETQYF
TRBV7-2	TRBJ2-5	.	CASSSHREVETQYF